This T cell receptor beta chain was sequenced in a study of T cell responses to AZD1222 COVID-19 vaccine. Method: immunoSEQ multiplex PCR; TCRdb's copy keeps in-frame clones and lacks some. The table has about 270,000 clones, 90% to 95% seen once. Turning to this clone: What it recognizes is unknown.

Researchers grouped second doses given at about 4 or about 12 weeks into one pool. Germline V gives CDR1 SGHNT, CDR2 YYREEE (reference sequence). Trimming cost V 5 bases and J 3 bases; bases outside gene matches: 8. The CDR3 totals 16 residues. Notes on the study in general: Within unmutated variant regions lay the reported targets of nearly half of spike-specific TCRs. None of the repertoires were sampled until the peak T cell response had passed.

The source material was peripheral blood, sampled 28 days after the second AZD1222 dose. The chain carries TRBV5-4 and TRBJ2-2; TRBD1 agrees at 9 bases. This receptor was obtained from an adult who received the AZD1222 COVID-19 vaccine. CDR3 sequence: CASSSPTGGDTGELFF. The CDR3 region has the DNA TGTGCCAGCAGTTCCCCGACAGGGGGAGACACCGGGGAGCTGTTTTTT. Full variable domain (rest looked up from reference TRBV5-4 and TRBJ2-2): ETGVTQSPTHLIKTRGQQVTLRCSSQSGHNTVSWYQQALGQGPQFIFQYYREEENGRGNFPPRFSGLQFPNYSSELNVNALELDDSALYLCASSSPTGGDTGELFFGEGSRLTVL.